This TCR beta chain emerged from a study of shared clonotypes between healthy human individuals. Findings and caveats of the study: Across subsets, estimated richness was generally greater for naive than for memory populations. Although depth was large, rarefaction showed that sequencing of the sorted subsets was incomplete.

This clone was picked up one time. The antigen is undetermined. CDR1 is MNHNS and CDR2 is SASEGT in the germline V gene. The V end lost 0 bases, the J end lost 2 bases, and 17 bases lay between the germline ends. The length of the CDR3 is 18 residues. Over several immunoSEQ plates, each subset's genomic DNA was distributed in even portions. TCRdb's copy holds only in-frame clones and misses some; the assay was immunoSEQ multiplex PCR. The data hold over 2,000,000 clones, with around 93% observed a single time. Only CD45RO-negative cells positively selected for CCR7 counted as naive CD8 cells, so terminally differentiated effector memory CD45RA+ cells were excluded.

The rearrangement links TRBV6-1 to TRBJ1-5, with a possible D match to TRBD1 (5 bases). The sequence came from a man in his late teens or twenties in good health. Some clones in this sample may be carry-over from other donors' samples. Sample: naive CD8+ T cells from PBMCs. CDR3 protein: CASSEALGLGDGNQPQHF. Here the CDR3 DNA reads TGTGCCAGCAGTGAAGCGCTGGGCTTGGGGGACGGCAATCAGCCCCAGCATTTT.